Each of the 32 T cell receptor beta chains below was sequenced from the same sample in a study of cytomegalovirus exposure and HLA in healthy donors. Libraries were prepared by immunoSEQ multiplex PCR; TCRdb keeps only in-frame clonotypes and omits some of them. The sample includes roughly 250,000 clones, about 86% of them seen just once. Sequenced sample: PBMCs. These receptors all come from a woman in her thirties in good health and CMV-seropositive.

V usage is TRBV13 and J usage is TRBJ2-7, with TRBD2 identical over 9 bases. The CDR3 runs 17 residues. The J segment lost 6 bases and the V segment lost 5 bases, leaving 17 bases of the junction unmatched. The V gene's germline CDR1 is PRHDT and CDR2 FYEKMQ (reference sequence). CDR3 sequence: CASSPPGGGGRAFEQYF. CDR3 DNA: TGTGCCAGCAGCCCGCCGGGAGGGGGCGGGAGGGCCTTCGAGCAGTACTTC.

Comment on this clone: Mismatch with germline at one junction end may stem from a read error. V and J are TRBV11-2 and TRBJ2-3; D is possibly TRBD2 (6 bases). This CDR3 comprises 13 residues. CDR1 is SGHAT and CDR2 is FQNNGV in the germline V gene. The CDR3 DNA sequence: TGTGCCAGCAGCTTTCAGCTCGCTAGCGCCTCCGTATTT. It codes for CASSFQLASASVF. Supplemented by reference TRBV11-2 and TRBJ2-3, the full variable domain reads EAGVAQSPRYKIIEKRQSVAFWCNPISGHATLYWYQQILGQGPKLLIQFQNNGVVDDSQLPKDRFSAERLKGVDSTLKIQPAKLEDSAVYLCASSFQLASASVFGPGTRLTVL.

The chain combines TRBV15 with TRBJ2-1, with a weak D call TRBD2 (5 bases). Trimming pared 0 bases from V and 5 bases from J, leaving 17 bases between. The CDR3 is 17 residues long. Germline loops: CDR1 LNHNV, CDR2 YYDKDF (reference sequence). The CDR3 DNA reads as TGTGCCACCAGCAGAGAAAATCGACTACTGGAACACAATGAGCAGTTCTTC. Translating it yields CATSRENRLLEHNEQFF. Filled out from reference TRBV15 and TRBJ2-1, the complete variable domain reads DAMVIQNPRYQVTQFGKPVTLSCSQTLNHNVMYWYQQKSSQAPKLLFHYYDKDFNNEADTPDNFQSRRPNTSFCFLDIRSPGLGDTAMYLCATSRENRLLEHNEQFFGPGTRLTVL.

The rearrangement joins TRBV11-2 to TRBJ2-7; 7 bases are a match to TRBD2. Germline V gene sequence: CDR1 SGHAT, CDR2 FQNNGV. Trimming took 8 bases from V and 2 from J; bases not matched to a gene: 9. This CDR3 is 14 amino acids long. CDR3 DNA sequence: TGTGCCAGCCTCGGTCCTAGCGGTACCTACGAGCAGTACTTC. Translated: CASLGPSGTYEQYF.

As to this clone: The same CDR3 can be traced to other DNA sequences in this sample. The chain is built from TRBV30 and TRBJ2-7; tentatively, D is TRBD1 (6 bases). V lost 0 bases, J lost 3 bases, and 12 bases lay in between. This CDR3 is built from 14 residues. The germline gives CDR1 GTSNPN, CDR2 SVGIG (reference sequence). This CDR3 reads CAWSVGQGSYEQYF. Written as DNA, the CDR3 is TGTGCCTGGAGTGTCGGGCAGGGGAGCTACGAGCAGTACTTC.

The CDR3 DNA is TGTGCCCTGAATCATCCGGGACAGAACGATTTTAGGCTCGAGCAGTACTTC. Its protein product is CALNHPGQNDFRLEQYF. The chain carries TRBV30 and TRBJ2-7; 7 bases align to TRBD1. The trim removed 8 bases at V and 6 bases at J, leaving 25 bases unmatched. The germline gives CDR1 GTSNPN, CDR2 SVGIG (reference sequence). The CDR3 length is 17 residues.

Of note for this clone: Other DNA sequences from this sample encode an identical CDR3 as well. The chain couples TRBV28 to TRBJ2-7; D gene ambiguous. The CDR3 loop spans 14 amino acids. Germline-derived CDR1 and CDR2 are MDHEN and SYDVKM. The V and J ends lost 2 bases and 4 bases respectively, with 12 bases between them. This CDR3 is CASSLVGTPYEQYF. Written as DNA, the CDR3 is TGTGCCAGCAGTTTAGTGGGCACTCCTTACGAGCAGTACTTC.

The V call is TRBV30, the J call TRBJ1-2; D gene unclear. Germline CDR1 is GTSNPN and CDR2 is SVGIG (reference sequence). The CDR3 is 12 residues long. V was clipped by 2 bases and J by 8 bases, with 12 bases between them. CDR3 nucleotide sequence: TGTGCCTGGAGTTCTTCGGGGAAAGGCTACACCTTC. Protein: CAWSSSGKGYTF.

This chain connects TRBV6-6 to TRBJ2-3; weak D call: TRBD1 (5 bases). Per the germline V gene, CDR1 is MNHNY and CDR2 is SVGAGI (reference sequence). This CDR3 region has 12 residues. Trimming shortened V by 10 bases and J by 3 bases, and 11 bases separated the two germline ends. For the CDR3, the DNA is TGTGCCATTTCGCAGGGAACAGATACGCAGTATTTT. Its translation is CAISQGTDTQYF.

The genes are TRBV28 and TRBJ1-2; 9 bases map to TRBD1. CDR3 length: 12 residues. Looked up from germline, CDR1 is MDHEN and CDR2 is SYDVKM. The chain's CDR3 is CASGQGSYGYTF. In nucleotides, the CDR3 is TGTGCAAGCGGACAGGGGAGCTATGGCTACACCTTC.

The V gene is TRBV7-8, the J gene TRBJ2-1; maybe TRBD1 (7 bases). This CDR3 is built from 15 residues. V gave up 3 bases and J gave up 8 bases, with 17 bases separating them. Germline loops: CDR1 SGHVS, CDR2 FQNEAQ. The CDR3 loop reads CASSFVLGGGDEQFF. In nucleotides, the CDR3 is TGTGCCAGCAGCTTCGTACTAGGGGGCGGGGATGAGCAGTTCTTC.

On this clone: The germline gene is not matched at one end of the junction; a read error may be the cause. The V and J genes are TRBV7-3 and TRBJ2-7; perhaps TRBD2 as D (5 bases). The V gene's germline CDR1 is SGHTA and CDR2 FQGTGA. The CDR3 runs 10 residues. CDR3 nucleotide sequence: TGTGCCTCGGAGGCCTACGGGCAGTACTTC. This gives the protein CASEAYGQYF. The full variable domain, in which reference TRBV7-3 and TRBJ2-7 provide the parts outside the CDR3, is GAGVSQTPSNKVTEKGKYVELRCDPISGHTALYWYRQSLGQGPEFLIYFQGTGAADDSGLPNDRFFAVRPEGSVSTLKIQRTERGDSAVYLCASEAYGQYFGPGTRLTVT.

This sequence joins TRBV5-1 and TRBJ1-1, with 7 positions matching TRBD1. CDR3 length: 16 amino acids. J was trimmed by 1 base and V by 0 bases; bases with no gene match: 6. Germline V gives CDR1 SGHRS, CDR2 YFSETQ. The CDR3 protein is CASSLVPGGTNTEAFF. CDR3 bases: TGCGCCAGCAGCTTGGTCCCAGGGGGGACGAACACTGAAGCTTTCTTT.

V is TRBV29-1 and J is TRBJ2-1, with 9 bases lining up with TRBD2. V lost 4 bases, J lost 0 bases, and 7 bases stayed unmatched. Germline CDR1 reads SQVTM; CDR2 reads ANQGSEA. There are 16 residues in the CDR3. The CDR3 DNA is TGCAGCGTTGGACTAGCGGCCGCAAGCTCCTACAATGAGCAGTTCTTC. Amino acid sequence: CSVGLAAASSYNEQFF.

The genes are TRBV5-1 and TRBJ2-1; a weak D match, TRBD2 (5 bases). The V end lost 3 bases, the J end lost 4 bases, and 11 bases lay between the germline ends. Germline CDR1 reads SGHRS; CDR2 reads YFSETQ. This CDR3 is 14 amino acids long. CDR3 sequence (DNA): TGCGCCAGCAGCTCCTCCTCGGGATACAATGAGCAGTTCTTC. It yields the protein CASSSSSGYNEQFF.

The J gene is TRBJ2-7, the V gene TRBV19; TRBD1 aligns across 10 bases. The CDR3 spans 17 residues. Losses at the gene ends were 3 bases for V and 2 bases for J; bases not matched to a gene: 10. Germline CDR1 LNHDA, CDR2 SQIVND (reference sequence). In DNA, the CDR3 is TGTGCCAGTAGTATGTGGGCCCCGGGACAGGGGACCTACGAGCAGTACTTC. Amino acids: CASSMWAPGQGTYEQYF.

This chain links TRBV5-6 with TRBJ2-5; a weak D match, TRBD2 (6 bases). The germline V and J ends were trimmed by 2 bases and 4 bases, with 18 bases remaining between them. This CDR3 contains 16 residues. CDR1 SGHDT and CDR2 YYEEEE come from the germline V gene. In DNA form, the CDR3 reads TGTGCCAGCAGCTTAATTCCCGGGGCGCGGGGAGAGACCCAGTACTTC. Translated, it gives CASSLIPGARGETQYF.

The rearrangement links TRBV4-1 to TRBJ1-4; 9 positions match TRBD1. V shed 3 bases and J 7 bases; nucleotides not matched to a gene: 9. From germline, CDR1 is MGHRA and CDR2 YSYEKL. CDR3 length: 16 residues. CDR3 sequence: CASSQASGTGFEKLFF. Written as DNA, the CDR3 is TGCGCCAGCAGCCAGGCCTCCGGGACAGGGTTTGAAAAACTGTTTTTT.

This clone appeared a few times. The chain is built from TRBV7-8 and TRBJ2-1; TRBD2 is a possible D gene (5 bases). V lost 0 bases to trimming and J lost 6 bases, with 6 bases between them. The CDR3 extends over 13 amino acids. Germline CDR1 and CDR2: SGHVS and FQNEAQ. DNA for the CDR3: TGTGCCAGCAGCTTAGCAGGGAGCAATGAGCAGTTCTTC. Protein: CASSLAGSNEQFF.

V and J are TRBV18 and TRBJ2-1; TRBD1 agrees at 7 bases. Germline V CDR1 and CDR2: KGHSH, LQKENI. J was trimmed by 0 bases and V by 2 bases; bases with no gene match: 4. The CDR3 contains 16 residues. This chain's CDR3 is CASSPGTVSSYNEQFF. CDR3 DNA sequence: TGTGCCAGCTCACCAGGGACAGTCAGCTCCTACAATGAGCAGTTCTTC.

In DNA, the CDR3 is TGTGCCAGCAGTTTAGGGCTAGCGGGGAGCACAGATACGCAGTATTTT. As protein: CASSLGLAGSTDTQYF. V gene TRBV28 combines with J gene TRBJ2-3, with 9 bases lining up with TRBD2. V lost 2 bases, J lost 0 bases, and 3 bases stayed unmatched. CDR1 MDHEN and CDR2 SYDVKM come from the germline V gene. The CDR3 has 16 amino acids. The full variable domain, in which reference TRBV28 and TRBJ2-3 provide the parts outside the CDR3, is DVKVTQSSRYLVKRTGEKVFLECVQDMDHENMFWYRQDPGLGLRLIYFSYDVKMKEKGDIPEGYSVSREKKERFSLILESASTNQTSMYLCASSLGLAGSTDTQYFGPGTRLTVL.

The V and J genes are TRBV6-1 and TRBJ2-1, with 14 nucleotides matching TRBD2. Germline assignment: CDR1 MNHNS and CDR2 SASEGT. The CDR3 covers 17 residues. The J segment lost 9 bases and the V segment lost 0 bases, leaving 7 bases of the junction unmatched. The CDR3 spells CASSEARLAGGWSEQFF. The CDR3 DNA reads as TGTGCCAGCAGTGAAGCGCGACTAGCGGGAGGGTGGAGTGAGCAGTTCTTC.

This chain connects TRBV27 to TRBJ2-2, with TRBD1 matching over 10 bases. The CDR3 sequence is 16 residues long. The germline V gene encodes CDR1 MNHEY and CDR2 SMNVEV (reference sequence). V lost 2 bases and J lost 0; bases outside the gene matches: 0. CDR3 DNA: TGTGCCAGCAGTTTAGGGACAGGGGCGAACACCGGGGAGCTGTTTTTT. Amino acids: CASSLGTGANTGELFF.

The chain joins TRBV29-1 to TRBJ2-7, with 11 bases matching TRBD2. Germline lookup yields CDR1 SQVTM and CDR2 ANQGSEA. The CDR3 totals 15 residues. J was trimmed by 0 bases and V by 7 bases; bases with no gene match: 8. The CDR3 protein is CSALTSGTSSYEQYF. The CDR3 DNA reads as TGCAGCGCTCTGACTAGCGGGACTTCCTCCTACGAGCAGTACTTC.

The J gene is TRBJ1-2, the V gene TRBV9; maybe TRBD1 (6 bases). V lost 4 bases to trimming and J lost 1 base, with 17 bases between them. This CDR3 is 16 amino acids long. From germline, CDR1 is SGDLS and CDR2 YYNGEE. The CDR3 nucleotides are TGTGCCAGCAGCCTAGCGGGACACGAAGTTAACTATGGCTACACCTTC. This encodes CASSLAGHEVNYGYTF.

The genes are TRBV2 and TRBJ2-7; 9 nucleotides match TRBD1. There are 13 residues in the CDR3. V lost 7 bases, J lost 4 bases, and 5 bases stayed unmatched. The germline gives CDR1 SNHLY, CDR2 FYNNEI. DNA of the CDR3: TGTGCCAGCATAGGGACAGGGATTTACGAGCAGTACTTC. Amino acids: CASIGTGIYEQYF.

The CDR3 reads CAISVNSSGDTQYF. For the CDR3, the DNA is TGTGCCATCAGTGTTAATTCGAGCGGCGATACGCAGTATTTT. This chain uses TRBV10-3 with TRBJ2-3, with D tentatively TRBD2 (5 bases). Germline V gene data show CDR1 as ENHRY and CDR2 as SYGVKD. This CDR3 comprises 14 residues. The ends were cut back, 4 bases at V and 6 bases at J, with 14 bases in the middle.

This clone was seen a handful of times. CDR3 DNA sequence: TGTGCCAGCAGCCCACTAGCGGGGGGCTACGAGCAGTACTTC. Translation gives CASSPLAGGYEQYF. J is TRBJ2-7 and V is TRBV7-2; 12 bases are shared with TRBD2. There are 14 residues in the CDR3. The J segment lost 3 bases and the V segment lost 5 bases, leaving 2 bases of the junction unmatched. Germline lookup yields CDR1 SGHTA and CDR2 FQGNSA.

This clone was seen only a few times. This sequence joins TRBV30 and TRBJ2-2; 9 positions match TRBD2. This CDR3 region has 15 residues. CDR1 is GTSNPN, CDR2 SVGIG, per germline (reference sequence). The V gene end was trimmed by 2 bases and the J gene end by 5 bases; junction bases not matched to a gene: 6. The CDR3, as DNA: TGTGCCTGGAGTTTGCGGGAGGGCCGTACCGGGGAGCTGTTTTTT. This gives the protein CAWSLREGRTGELFF.

The genes are TRBV11-3 and TRBJ1-2; a possible D gene is TRBD1 (5 bases). The CDR3 length is 13 residues. The V end lost 5 bases, the J end lost 2 bases, and 9 bases lay between the germline ends. Germline V gene lookup returns CDR1 SGHNT and CDR2 YENEEA. The CDR3 here is CASSHDRNYGYTF. CDR3 nucleotide sequence: TGTGCCAGCAGCCATGACAGAAACTATGGCTACACCTTC.

V gene TRBV29-1 combines with J gene TRBJ1-1; 9 positions agree with TRBD1. Unmatched junction bases numbered 6, after V lost 7 bases and J lost 0 bases. CDR1 and CDR2 (germline): SQVTM, ANQGSEA. This CDR3 has 14 residues. The CDR3 nucleotides read TGCAGCGGATGGACAGGGGTGATGAACACTGAAGCTTTCTTT. The encoded protein is CSGWTGVMNTEAFF.

This chain joins TRBV5-1 and TRBJ1-2, with a tentative D call TRBD1 (6 bases). Trimming removed 2 bases from V and 7 bases from J, with 15 bases in between. The CDR3 extends over 14 amino acids. Germline CDR1 reads SGHRS; CDR2 reads YFSETQ. CDR3: CASSFNSVGAGYTF. For the CDR3, the DNA is TGCGCCAGCAGCTTCAACTCGGTGGGGGCTGGCTACACCTTC.